This TCR beta chain was sequenced for a study of blood T cell repertoires in COVID-19. Study background: Acute and convalescent COVID-19 specimens originated in the United States, Italy and Spain. T cells, B-cell-depleted T cells, or PBMCs provided the cDNA or gDNA that served as material.

Per the original methods: Reference gene primers were amplified, and this amplification served to estimate nucleated cell counts. Libraries were prepared by immunoSEQ multiplex PCR; TCRdb keeps only in-frame clonotypes and omits some of them. The V and J calls and clone size are taken from that table; D and trimming were inferred from the DNA. Counted here are 200,000 to 250,000 clones, roughly 88% occurring once; the ten biggest clones make up roughly 14%. This clone was found once. The CDR3 is 13 amino acids. V was clipped by 3 bases and J by 9 bases, with 13 bases between them. CDR1 and CDR2 from the germline V gene are LGHDT and YNNKEL (reference sequence).

The clonotype comes from a woman between 50 and 59 years old with acute COVID-19. The chain recombines TRBV3-1 (or the pseudogene TRBV3-2) with TRBJ2-3, with D tentatively TRBD1 (6 bases). Specimen: PBMCs or T cells enriched from blood (not recorded which). CDR3 sequence reads: CASSQMGQGTQYF. The CDR3 DNA follows: TGTGCCAGCAGCCAGATGGGGCAGGGGACGCAGTATTTT.